The 26 T cell receptor beta chains listed next were all sequenced from one sample in a study of blood T cell repertoires in COVID-19. Libraries were prepared by immunoSEQ multiplex PCR; TCRdb keeps only in-frame clonotypes and omits some of them. The data hold a few hundred thousand clones, with approximately 83% observed a single time. Input material: PBMCs or T cells enriched from blood (not recorded which). The receptor set was obtained from a man younger than 45 who had recovered from COVID-19.

The chain recombines TRBV6-5 with TRBJ1-1, with a weak D call TRBD1 (5 bases). CDR1 MNHEY and CDR2 SVGAGI come from the germline V gene. The V gene lost 0 bases and the J gene lost 3 bases, with 5 bases spanning the gap. This CDR3 spans 13 amino acids. The CDR3 loop reads CASSYSRDTEAFF. The CDR3 coding sequence is TGTGCCAGCAGTTACTCCAGGGACACTGAAGCTTTCTTT.

The CDR3 protein is CATSRAPGTTNEQFF. For the CDR3, the DNA is TGTGCCACCAGCAGGGCCCCCGGGACAACCAATGAGCAGTTCTTC. This sequence joins TRBV15 and TRBJ2-1, with a possible D match to TRBD1 (6 bases). The CDR3 loop spans 15 amino acids. CDR1 and CDR2 from the germline V gene are LNHNV and YYDKDF (reference sequence). The V gene lost 3 bases and the J gene lost 6 bases, with 15 bases spanning the gap.

This clone was seen more than once but under ten times. The chain's CDR3 is CASSPSGEKLFF. CDR3 nucleotide sequence: TGTGCCAGCAGCCCTTCCGGGGAAAAACTGTTTTTT. This chain joins TRBV3-1 (or the pseudogene TRBV3-2) and TRBJ1-4; D remains unclear. The CDR3 has 12 amino acids. Germline CDR1 and CDR2: LGHDT and YNNKEL (reference sequence). V gave up 4 bases and J gave up 8 bases, with 8 bases separating them.

This clone turned up a few times. The gene calls are TRBV25-1 and TRBJ2-3; D unclear. Per the germline V gene, CDR1 is MGHDK and CDR2 is SYGVNS. The CDR3 totals 13 residues. V lost 5 bases and J 6 bases, leaving 12 bases between the germline ends. Here the CDR3 DNA reads TGTGCCAGCAGTAGCCAAAGCCGGGATACGCAGTATTTT. Encoded protein: CASSSQSRDTQYF.

The chain employs TRBV7-8 and TRBJ1-5, with D possibly TRBD1 on 6 matching bases. Trimming shortened V by 6 bases and J by 4 bases, and 22 bases separated the two germline ends. Per the germline V gene, CDR1 is SGHVS and CDR2 is FQNEAQ. The CDR3 loop spans 17 amino acids. The CDR3 loop is CASSLGGGRGANQPQHF. CDR3 DNA sequence: TGTGCCAGCAGTTTGGGTGGGGGCCGGGGAGCAAATCAGCCCCAGCATTTT. The full variable domain, in which reference TRBV7-8 and TRBJ1-5 provide the parts outside the CDR3, is GAGVSQSPRYKVAKRGQDVALRCDPISGHVSLFWYQQALGQGPEFLTYFQNEAQLDKSGLPSDRFFAERPEGSVSTLKIQRTQQEDSAVYLCASSLGGGRGANQPQHFGDGTRLSIL.

The gene calls are TRBV2 and TRBJ2-1; 7 positions agree with TRBD1. Trimming cost V 4 bases and J 7 bases; bases outside gene matches: 4. The germline CDR1 and CDR2 sequences are SNHLY and FYNNEI. The CDR3 contains 13 residues. In DNA form, the CDR3 reads TGTGCCAGCAGTGGGGGACAGTCGAATGAGCAGTTCTTC. This codes for CASSGGQSNEQFF.

The chain recombines TRBV2 with TRBJ1-1; 9 bases fit TRBD1. With 6 bases clipped from V and 7 bases from J, the junction kept 3 bases outside the gene matches. Germline V CDR1 and CDR2: SNHLY, FYNNEI. This CDR3 is built from 12 residues. The CDR3 nucleotides read TGTGCCAGCAGCGAGACAGGGGGTGAAGCTTTCTTT. Translated: CASSETGGEAFF.

The chain combines TRBV2 with TRBJ2-2; 9 nucleotides align to TRBD2. V lost 6 bases, J lost 6 bases, and 11 bases stayed unmatched. Germline V gene sequence: CDR1 SNHLY, CDR2 FYNNEI. The CDR3 has 16 amino acids. CDR3 sequence: CASRHFAGGLPGELFF. CDR3 coding DNA: TGTGCCAGCAGGCATTTCGCGGGGGGGCTGCCCGGGGAGCTGTTTTTT.

J is TRBJ1-2 and V is TRBV7-2, with a weak D call TRBD1 (5 bases). Between the trimmed V and J ends, which lost 2 bases and 2 bases, there was a span of 9 bases. The CDR3 is 14 amino acids. Germline CDR1 reads SGHTA; CDR2 reads FQGNSA. CDR3 in amino acids: CASSLHRSNYGYTF. The CDR3 region has the DNA TGTGCCAGCAGCTTACACAGGTCCAACTATGGCTACACCTTC.

This chain joins TRBV3-1 (or the pseudogene TRBV3-2) and TRBJ2-7; 7 bases fit TRBD1. From germline, CDR1 is LGHDT and CDR2 YNNKEL (reference sequence). Trimming cost V 10 bases and J 4 bases; bases outside gene matches: 7. The CDR3 extends over 12 amino acids. Written as DNA, the CDR3 is TGTGCCATAGGACAGGTAGGGTACGAGCAGTACTTC. This sequence encodes CAIGQVGYEQYF.

The chain has TRBV28 and TRBJ1-1; no reliable D call. The CDR3 is 11 amino acids. Trimming removed 9 bases from V and 6 bases from J, with 11 bases in between. Germline CDR1 and CDR2: MDHEN and SYDVKM. CDR3 in amino acids: CASRVESEAFF. In DNA, the CDR3 is TGTGCCAGTCGGGTGGAGTCTGAAGCTTTCTTT.

The chain is built from TRBV18 and TRBJ2-1; TRBD2 aligns across 12 bases. The V segment lost 2 bases and the J segment 5 bases; nucleotides outside the gene matches: 7. Germline lookup yields CDR1 KGHSH and CDR2 LQKENI. This CDR3 is built from 17 residues. The CDR3 loop is CASSPSASGGANNEQFF. CDR3 DNA sequence: TGTGCCAGCTCACCAAGCGCTAGCGGGGGGGCCAACAATGAGCAGTTCTTC.

This clone has more than one count but fewer than ten. The sample holds other DNA sequences that translate to the same CDR3. J is TRBJ1-1 and V is TRBV5-1, with D possibly TRBD1 on 5 matching bases. The CDR3 loop spans 14 amino acids. Trimming removed 0 bases from V and 1 base from J, with 7 bases in between. Germline CDR1 and CDR2: SGHRS and YFSETQ. In DNA, the CDR3 is TGCGCCAGCAGCTTGGACAGGAGGAACACTGAAGCTTTCTTT. Translation: CASSLDRRNTEAFF.

The V and J genes are TRBV18 and TRBJ1-2; D gene unclear. Germline CDR1 and CDR2: KGHSH and LQKENI. The germline V and J ends were trimmed by 2 bases and 5 bases, with 18 bases remaining between them. The CDR3 has 16 residues. As DNA, the CDR3 is TGTGCCAGCTCACCAGGTAGACAAGGAAATTTGTATGGCTACACCTTC. Its protein is CASSPGRQGNLYGYTF.

This clone was counted a few times. One junction end disagrees with the germline gene, perhaps due to a read error. The chain links TRBV7-7 to TRBJ2-5, with D tentatively TRBD2 (6 bases). The CDR3 has 15 amino acids. Looked up from germline, CDR1 is SSHAT and CDR2 is FNYEAQ (reference sequence). CDR3 region: CASSWRGRVGETQYF. CDR3 in DNA: TGTGCTAGCAGCTGGAGGGGCAGGGTGGGAGAGACCCAGTACTTC.

This clone turned up a few times. The rearrangement joins TRBV5-1 to TRBJ2-1; 12 nucleotides agree with TRBD2. This CDR3 region has 16 residues. Trimming at V came to 4 bases and at J to 7 bases, leaving 9 bases not matched to a gene. CDR1 is SGHRS and CDR2 is YFSETQ in the germline V gene. CDR3 protein: CASSNSLAGGRNEQFF. CDR3 nucleotides: TGCGCCAGCAGCAACTCCCTAGCGGGGGGGAGGAATGAGCAGTTCTTC.

The rearrangement links TRBV30 to TRBJ1-5; 7 bases are a match to TRBD1. Germline-derived CDR1 and CDR2 are GTSNPN and SVGIG (reference sequence). J was trimmed by 3 bases and V by 5 bases; bases with no gene match: 7. There are 14 residues in the CDR3. This CDR3 reads CAWGQGGTNQPQHF. CDR3 DNA: TGTGCCTGGGGCCAAGGGGGCACCAATCAGCCCCAGCATTTT.

V and J are TRBV18 and TRBJ2-3; D uncertain. The CDR3 is 15 amino acids. CDR1 is KGHSH, CDR2 LQKENI, per germline. V was trimmed by 3 bases and J by 6 bases, leaving 16 bases between them. The CDR3 loop is CASSPGPSFIDTQYF. CDR3 DNA: TGTGCCAGCTCACCGGGCCCATCCTTTATTGATACGCAGTATTTT.

This chain joins TRBV5-4 and TRBJ2-1, with 9 bases matching TRBD1. Germline CDR1 reads SGHNT; CDR2 reads YYREEE (reference sequence). This CDR3 spans 15 amino acids. The junction had 1 base not matched to a gene; V was cut back by 1 base and J by 2 bases. Here the CDR3 reads CASSLTGGAYNEQFF. The CDR3 region has the DNA TGTGCCAGCAGCTTGACAGGGGGCGCCTACAATGAGCAGTTCTTC.

The chain uses TRBV6-2 or TRBV6-3 and TRBJ1-4; D ambiguous. Germline CDR1 is MNHEY and CDR2 is SVGEGT. The CDR3 has 12 residues. Trimming left V 5 bases short and J 10 bases short, with 11 bases between. CDR3 bases: TGTGCCAGCAGTCGCGCCCGCACAAAACTGTTTTTT. Its translation: CASSRARTKLFF.

The CDR3 DNA reads TGTGCCAGCCGCTATGGGGGCTATCTCGATACGCAGTATTTT. This encodes CASRYGGYLDTQYF. The chain couples TRBV2 to TRBJ2-3; perhaps TRBD1 as D (6 bases). V gave up 8 bases and J gave up 6 bases, with 18 bases separating them. The germline CDR1 and CDR2 sequences are SNHLY and FYNNEI. The CDR3 is 14 amino acids.

The chain recombines TRBV20-1 with TRBJ1-1; a possible D gene is TRBD1 (5 bases). CDR1 is DFQATT and CDR2 is SNEGSKA in the germline V gene (reference sequence). The CDR3 is made up of 16 amino acids. Trimming cost V 3 bases and J 6 bases, with 23 bases left between them. The CDR3 sequence: CSASKWAPAGFPEAFF. The CDR3, as DNA: TGCAGTGCTAGTAAGTGGGCCCCCGCAGGGTTCCCTGAAGCTTTCTTT.

The chain recombines TRBV5-1 with TRBJ2-2; 9 nucleotides align to TRBD1. V was pared by 3 bases and J by 0 bases, with 0 bases of the junction left unmatched. This CDR3 region has 15 residues. Germline CDR1 is SGHRS and CDR2 is YFSETQ. This CDR3 reads CASSWDRANTGELFF. In nucleotides, the CDR3 is TGCGCCAGCAGCTGGGACAGGGCGAACACCGGGGAGCTGTTTTTT.

This clone was counted a single time. The chain links TRBV5-5 to TRBJ1-4; D call uncertain. The CDR3 length is 14 residues. V lost 4 bases, J lost 6 bases, and 13 bases lay in between. Germline values: CDR1 SGHKS, CDR2 YYEKEE (reference sequence). Written as DNA, the CDR3 is TGTGCCAGCAGCGCGGTAAACTCTGATGAAAAACTGTTTTTT. Its translation: CASSAVNSDEKLFF. The full variable domain, in which reference TRBV5-5 and TRBJ1-4 provide the parts outside the CDR3, is DAGVTQSPTHLIKTRGQQVTLRCSPISGHKSVSWYQQVLGQGPQFIFQYYEKEERGRGNFPDRFSARQFPNYSSELNVNALLLGDSALYLCASSAVNSDEKLFFGSGTQLSVL.

As regards this clone: A much larger clone sits a single nucleotide away, making a read error possible. Other DNA sequences of this sample code for an identical CDR3. The chain combines TRBV7-9 with TRBJ1-3; D is undetermined. V lost 5 bases, J lost 0 bases, and 5 bases lay in between. Germline-derived CDR1 and CDR2 are SEHNR and FQNEAQ (reference sequence). The CDR3 totals 13 residues. The CDR3 is CASSPSSGNTIYF. CDR3 coding DNA: TGTGCCAGCAGCCCGTCCTCTGGAAACACCATATATTTT.

This clone has more than one count but fewer than ten. This chain uses TRBV10-3 with TRBJ1-2, with D possibly being TRBD1 (6 bases). V gave up 3 bases and J gave up 4 bases, with 15 bases separating them. The germline gives CDR1 ENHRY, CDR2 SYGVKD. CDR3 length: 15 amino acids. The CDR3 here is CAISDPPTGSYGYTF. CDR3 sequence (DNA): TGTGCCATCAGTGATCCACCGACAGGTTCCTATGGCTACACCTTC.